This TCR beta chain was found in a study of siplizumab effects on memory and regulatory T cells. Study-level results: For mappable alloreactive CD4+ clones, the mean Treg-derived fraction was 68.8% with siplizumab and approximately 27% in controls. The naive T cell population seemed more diverse than memory cells and seemed a major contributor to the alloresponse. Unstimulated subsets contained matches for only a minor fraction of alloreactive clones.

From germline, CDR1 is SQVTM and CDR2 ANQGSEA. The CDR3 consists of 13 residues. Trimming cost V 4 bases and J 1 base, with 10 bases left between them. Remarks on this clone: The antigen remains unidentified.

Every sample had 95,000 to 100,000 of its TCR templates assayed. Produced via immunoSEQ multiplex PCR; TCRdb's table is partial and in-frame only. The sample holds 95,000 to 100,000 clones, 80% to 95% seen once. What was sequenced was non-Treg CD4+ T cells sorted from blood. The sequence was collected from a human donor in good health. The chain combines TRBV29-1 with TRBJ1-1; D perhaps matches TRBD1 (6 bases). The CDR3 region is CSVGDRKNTEAFF. CDR3 DNA sequence: TGCAGCGTTGGCGACAGGAAGAACACTGAAGCTTTCTTT.